This T cell receptor beta chain is from a study of blood T cell repertoires in COVID-19. About the study: PBMCs, B-cell-depleted T cells, or T cells provided the cDNA or gDNA that made up the material.

Per the original methods: Reference gene primer amplification gave estimated nucleated cell counts. Sequencing was performed with immunoSEQ multiplex PCR; in TCRdb, only in-frame clones are kept and a portion is missing. V, J and clone size are taken as reported in that table, and D and trimming were inferred from the DNA itself. The data contain a few hundred thousand clones, more than 80% of them singletons. V dropped 4 bases and J dropped 5; count of bases not matched to a gene: 4. Germline-derived CDR1 and CDR2 are SGHTA and FQGNSA. The CDR3 has 15 residues. The clonotype originates from a man aged 40-49 years with acute or convalescent COVID-19. Sequences were obtained from peripheral blood. This chain connects TRBV7-2 to TRBJ2-1; 11 bases match TRBD2. The CDR3 reads CASSSTSGEDNEQFF. Here the CDR3 DNA reads TGTGCCAGCAGCTCGACTAGCGGGGAGGACAATGAGCAGTTCTTC.